This T cell receptor (beta chain) is drawn from a study of spatial heterogeneity in lung cancer (dated by TCRdb to about 2019). For context, the study as a whole: Beta-chain transcripts were consistently detected in greater numbers than alpha-chain transcripts, which likely reflects a higher abundance of beta-chain transcripts. In tumor regions, TCR transcript counts showed a strong correlation with a T cell transcriptional module score from matched bulk RNA-seq. In the raw uncorrected reads, each unique combination of TCR and UMI appeared on average more than ten times. TCR alpha and beta repertoires were quantitatively compared across multiple tumor regions, matched nontumor lung and blood in non-small cell lung cancer. Nonsynonymous mutation counts, determined by whole-exome sequencing of tumor tissue, were related to features of the TCR repertoire. Both alpha and beta chains were TCR-sequenced in samples taken at surgery, namely 220 tumor regions, around 61 matched nontumor lung samples and 45 to 60 PBMC samples. What the authors observed across the whole study: TCR-seq was estimated to cover only 6% to 7% of tumor T cells for alpha chains and approximately 13% for beta chains. The number of expanded intratumoral alpha and beta TCRs correlated with the tumor nonsynonymous mutation count. Additional single-cell paired TCR alpha and beta sequencing was considered necessary to confirm, at a functional level, the hypothesis that regional TCRs recognize regional mutations. Counts of ubiquitous and regional expanded TCRs were found to correlate with counts of ubiquitous and regional nonsynonymous mutations, respectively.

CDR1 and CDR2, looked up from the germline V gene (reference sequence), are MNHEY and SMNVEV. The CDR3 goes from the cysteine to the phenylalanine over 15 residues. The entry retains the CDR3 DNA only, 45 bases that are in frame from base 1. Unmatched junction bases come to 6, with V trimmed by 5 bases and J by 3 bases. Receptor amplification or capture employed 5' RACE. Sequencing took place on a NextSeq 500. To allow correction of PCR and sequencing errors, the TCR library protocol tagged every TCR cDNA molecule with a unique molecular identifier. In the authors' own workflow: TCR identification, UMI-based error correction and CDR3 extraction were all carried out with Decombinator tools. TCRs above a frequency of 2 per 1,000, corresponding to the top 1% of the tumor frequency distribution, were defined as expanded. Expanded tumor TCRs statistically deemed absent (corrected P<0.05) from at least one tumor region were classed as regional, and all other expanded tumor TCRs were classed as ubiquitous. Each repertoire was subsampled 100 times to 5,000 TCRs, after which Renyi diversity was computed with the R vegan package. CDR3 similarity networks were built from amino acid triplet string-kernel similarity, connecting CDR3s with pairwise similarity above 0.82. TCRdb ran its own pipeline on the public reads, namely fastp trimming at Q25 and MiXCR clone calling, and kept in-frame beta chains. Each entry merges the rows of one CDR3 protein and shows their most common DNA and genes. The V and J calls here are based on TCRdb, not the publication. The sample contains over 4,500 distinct CDR3 sequences, roughly a third of them found a single time. Of the sample, roughly 15% falls within the top ten clones.

The time point label corresponds to: sample taken at primary tumor resection. The donors were around 69 patients from the lung TRACERx cohort who had early-stage, untreated non-small cell lung cancer. Without any cell sorting, TCR sequencing was performed on whole RNA extracted either from tumor and nontumor lung tissue or from cryopreserved PBMC samples. Only patients for whom sufficient RNA was available from at least two tumor regions were selected for TCR sequencing. Tumor and adjacent nontumor lung specimens were reviewed by a lung pathologist before selection. This clonotype appeared once. Its target antigen remains unknown. No base-level quality is on record; no much larger clone is a single base apart. Support from one read is weak.

Sequenced here: lung tumor tissue, sampled at surgery. The sequence derives from a male donor with early-stage non-small cell lung cancer. The sequence links TRBV27 to TRBJ1-5; 8 of the junction bases match TRBD1. CDR3 protein: CASSPGTGINQPQHF. The nucleotide sequence is given as TGTGCCAGCAGTCCCGGGACAGGTATCAATCAGCCCCAGCATTTT.